This TCR beta chain was obtained from a study of T cells after somatic rescue of genetic block. Some clones are missing from TCRdb's copy, which holds only in-frame ones; the method was immunoSEQ multiplex PCR. The table has roughly 110,000 clones, over 80% seen once. The specimen was peripheral blood mononuclear cells (PBMCs). The clonotype originates from a woman under 30.

This chain's CDR3 is CASSQELQGRYGYTF. The DNA for the CDR3 is TGTGCCAGCAGCCAAGAGTTACAGGGGCGGTATGGCTACACCTTC. The V and J genes are TRBV4-2 and TRBJ1-2; 7 nucleotides align to TRBD1. This CDR3 has 15 residues. Germline lookup yields CDR1 LGHNA and CDR2 YNFKEQ. V lost 0 bases, J lost 5 bases, and 6 bases stayed unmatched.